The sequence of this T cell receptor beta chain was determined in a study of T-cell reconstitution after alpha-beta-depleted transplantation in children. Deletions cut 6 bases from V and 3 bases from J, with 15 bases between. CDR1 and CDR2 from the germline V gene are DFQATT and SNEGSKA (reference sequence). The CDR3 runs 14 residues. The library targeted TCRbeta and was prepared with unique molecular identifiers. TCRdb redid the calling of the PCR reads with MiXCR, one entry per CDR3 protein. The data contain more than 150,000 distinct CDR3 sequences, 13% to 15% of them seen just once; the ten biggest clones take up less than 15%. This clonotype was counted at least ten times.

The material sequenced was PBMCs from the stem cell graft donor, taken from the stem cell graft. The V and J genes are TRBV20-1 and TRBJ2-1, with D tentatively TRBD2 (6 bases). The receptor was derived from a human donor who donated a stem cell graft to a child with acute lymphoblastic leukemia. This CDR3 is CSATPGLNYNEQFF. The CDR3 region has the DNA TGCAGTGCAACTCCGGGACTCAACTACAATGAGCAGTTCTTC.